The following is a TCR beta chain sequence with its context. The V and J ends lost 6 bases and 4 bases respectively, with 18 bases between them. Germline CDR1 is MNHEY and CDR2 is SMNVEV (reference sequence). The CDR3 is 15 amino acids. This record comes from a study of T cell changes during pregnancy in multiple sclerosis. This table comes from immunoSEQ multiplex PCR, and its TCRdb copy is limited to in-frame clones, with some not included. The sample lists tens of thousands of clones, over 90% seen once, with about 0.8% in the top ten. Here the sequenced sample was peripheral blood, taken in the third trimester of pregnancy. V and J are TRBV27 and TRBJ1-2; D unresolved. The TCR originated in a female donor with multiple sclerosis, enrolled in a pregnancy study. DNA of the CDR3: TGTGCCAGCAGGGACTTATTACGCCCCCTCTATGGCTACACCTTC. The encoded protein is CASRDLLRPLYGYTF.